These 8 T cell receptor beta chains came from one sample sequenced in a study of cytomegalovirus exposure and HLA in healthy donors. The primer mix had 60 Vbeta and 13 Jbeta primers. Libraries were prepared by immunoSEQ multiplex PCR; TCRdb keeps only in-frame clonotypes and omits some of them. Found here are 150,000 to 200,000 clones, approximately 90% of them singletons; the top ten hold roughly 0.98%. Material for sequencing was PBMCs. The receptor set was obtained from a boy between 2 and 10 years old in good health and CMV-seronegative.

There are a few counts of this clone. V and J are TRBV4-1 and TRBJ1-5, with unresolved D. V lost 6 bases and J lost 6, with 24 bases in between. CDR3 length: 17 residues. Per germline, CDR1 MGHRA and CDR2 YSYEKL. CDR3 residues: CASRAVFPPRMGQPQHF. In DNA form, the CDR3 reads TGCGCCAGCAGGGCGGTCTTTCCACCTCGGATGGGTCAGCCCCAGCATTTT.

This clone was detected a few times. This chain connects TRBV7-9 to TRBJ1-4; no reliable D call. V lost 1 base and J lost 7, with 10 bases in between. This CDR3 spans 14 amino acids. Germline CDR1 reads SEHNR; CDR2 reads FQNEAQ (reference sequence). Here the CDR3 DNA reads TGTGCCAGCAGCTTAGACCGTTCCGGTGAAAAACTGTTTTTT. Translation gives CASSLDRSGEKLFF.

This clone was seen a single time. The chain employs TRBV6-1 and TRBJ1-6; 8 positions match TRBD1. The J segment lost 15 bases and the V segment lost 6 bases, leaving 10 bases of the junction unmatched. There are 13 residues in the CDR3. CDR1 is MNHNS, CDR2 SASEGT, per germline. In nucleotides, the CDR3 is TGTGCCAGCAGCGCTGGACAGGGCGTAGGCCTCCACTTT. This translates into CASSAGQGVGLHF.

Concerning this clone itself: One end of the junction is discordant with germline, which a read error may explain. The chain uses TRBV2 and TRBJ1-5; D is uncertain. The germline gives CDR1 SNHLY, CDR2 FYNNEI. This CDR3 is built from 14 residues. The CDR3 DNA is TGTGCCAGCAGTGCAGTGGATAGCAATCAGCCCCAGCACTTT. This sequence encodes CASSAVDSNQPQHF.

The chain combines TRBV9 with TRBJ2-5; D gene uncertain. Germline V gene data show CDR1 as SGDLS and CDR2 as YYNGEE. V lost 1 base, J lost 4 bases, and 11 bases lay in between. The CDR3 has 14 amino acids. Here the CDR3 DNA reads TGTGCCAGCAGCGTACGGGTGTTCGGAGAGACCCAGTACTTC. The encoded protein is CASSVRVFGETQYF.

This clone was counted a single time. V is TRBV28 and J is TRBJ1-1; 10 nucleotides match TRBD1. The germline CDR1 and CDR2 sequences are MDHEN and SYDVKM. V was clipped by 6 bases and J by 10 bases; unmatched bases: 14. This CDR3 contains 15 residues. The CDR3 is CASRPGGTGVRRAFF. The CDR3 bases are TGTGCCAGCAGGCCGGGGGGGACAGGGGTACGAAGAGCTTTCTTT. Variable domain in full (rest from reference TRBV28 and TRBJ1-1): DVKVTQSSRYLVKRTGEKVFLECVQDMDHENMFWYRQDPGLGLRLIYFSYDVKMKEKGDIPEGYSVSREKKERFSLILESASTNQTSMYLCASRPGGTGVRRAFFGQGTRLTVV.

The genes are TRBV27 and TRBJ2-7; TRBD2 agrees at 7 bases. The V and J ends lost 6 bases and 3 bases, in that order; junction bases with no gene match: 14. CDR1 is MNHEY and CDR2 is SMNVEV in the germline V gene (reference sequence). The CDR3 runs to 16 residues. DNA for the CDR3: TGTGCCAGCAGCCCCGTCCGGGGAGGGCCCTTCTACGAGCAGTACTTC. It encodes CASSPVRGGPFYEQYF.

The chain links TRBV28 to TRBJ2-3, with 9 bases aligning to TRBD2. The V segment lost 5 bases and the J segment 0 bases; nucleotides outside the gene matches: 3. The CDR3 runs 15 residues. Germline V gene sequence: CDR1 MDHEN, CDR2 SYDVKM. The CDR3 bases are TGTGCCAGCAGTGCTAGCGGGATTAGCACAGATACGCAGTATTTT. Encoded protein: CASSASGISTDTQYF.